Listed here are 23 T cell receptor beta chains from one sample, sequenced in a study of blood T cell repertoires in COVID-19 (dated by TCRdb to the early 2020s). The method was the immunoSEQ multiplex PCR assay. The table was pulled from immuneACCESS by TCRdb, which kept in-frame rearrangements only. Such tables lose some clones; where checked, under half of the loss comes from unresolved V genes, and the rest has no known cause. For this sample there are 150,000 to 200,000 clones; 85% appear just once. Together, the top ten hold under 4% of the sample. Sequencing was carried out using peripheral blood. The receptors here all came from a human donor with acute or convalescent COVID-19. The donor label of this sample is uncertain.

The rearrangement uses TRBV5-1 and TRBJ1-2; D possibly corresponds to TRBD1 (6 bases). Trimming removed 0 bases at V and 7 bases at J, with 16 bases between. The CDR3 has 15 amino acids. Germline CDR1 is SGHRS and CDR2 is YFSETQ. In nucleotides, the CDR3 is TGCGCCAGCAGCTTGGGGAATACAGGGTTCGGTGGCTACACCTTC. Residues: CASSLGNTGFGGYTF. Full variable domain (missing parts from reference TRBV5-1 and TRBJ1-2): KAGVTQTPRYLIKTRGQQVTLSCSPISGHRSVSWYQQTPGQGLQFLFEYFSETQRNKGNFPGRFSGRQFSNSRSEMNVSTLELGDSALYLCASSLGNTGFGGYTFGSGTRLTVV.

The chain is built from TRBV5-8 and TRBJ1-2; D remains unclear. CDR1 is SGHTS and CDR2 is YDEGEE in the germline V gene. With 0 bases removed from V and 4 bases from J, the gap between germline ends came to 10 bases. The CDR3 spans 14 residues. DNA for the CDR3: TGTGCCAGCAGCTTGGCTCGGTCCGCCTATGGCTACACCTTC. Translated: CASSLARSAYGYTF.

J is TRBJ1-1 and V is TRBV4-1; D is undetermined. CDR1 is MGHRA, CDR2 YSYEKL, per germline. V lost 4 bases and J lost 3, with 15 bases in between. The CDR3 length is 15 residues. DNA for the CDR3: TGCGCCAGCAGCCTTTTGTGGGCAGAAGACACTGAAGCTTTCTTT. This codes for CASSLLWAEDTEAFF.

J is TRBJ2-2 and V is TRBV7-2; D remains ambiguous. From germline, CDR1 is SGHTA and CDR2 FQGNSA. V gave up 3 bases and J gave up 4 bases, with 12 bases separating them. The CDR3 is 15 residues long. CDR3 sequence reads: CASSFFVGVTGELFF. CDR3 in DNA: TGTGCCAGCAGCTTTTTCGTCGGAGTCACCGGGGAGCTGTTTTTT.

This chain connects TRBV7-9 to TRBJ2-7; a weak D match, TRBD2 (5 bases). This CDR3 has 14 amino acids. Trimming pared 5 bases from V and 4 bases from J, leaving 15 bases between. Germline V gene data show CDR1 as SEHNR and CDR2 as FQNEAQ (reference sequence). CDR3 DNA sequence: TGTGCCAGCAGCCCGACCGGGAACCCGTACGAGCAGTACTTC. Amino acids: CASSPTGNPYEQYF.

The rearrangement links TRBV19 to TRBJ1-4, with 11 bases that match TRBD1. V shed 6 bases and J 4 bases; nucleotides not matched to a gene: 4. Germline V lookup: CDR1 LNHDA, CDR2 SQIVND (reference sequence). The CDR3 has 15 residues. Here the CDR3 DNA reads TGTGCCAGTAGCATGGACAGGGGGCGTAATGAAAAACTGTTTTTT. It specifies CASSMDRGRNEKLFF. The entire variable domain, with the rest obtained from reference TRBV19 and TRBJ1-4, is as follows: DGGITQSPKYLFRKEGQNVTLSCEQNLNHDAMYWYRQDPGQGLRLIYYSQIVNDFQKGDIAEGYSVSREKKESFPLTVTSAQKNPTAFYLCASSMDRGRNEKLFFGSGTQLSVL.

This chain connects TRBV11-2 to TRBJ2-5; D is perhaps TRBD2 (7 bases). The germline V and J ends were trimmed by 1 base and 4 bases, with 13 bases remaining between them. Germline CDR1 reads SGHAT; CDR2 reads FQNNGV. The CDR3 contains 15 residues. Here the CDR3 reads CASSLGRGAGETQYF. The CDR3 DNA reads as TGTGCCAGCAGCTTAGGACGGGGGGCCGGAGAGACCCAGTACTTC.

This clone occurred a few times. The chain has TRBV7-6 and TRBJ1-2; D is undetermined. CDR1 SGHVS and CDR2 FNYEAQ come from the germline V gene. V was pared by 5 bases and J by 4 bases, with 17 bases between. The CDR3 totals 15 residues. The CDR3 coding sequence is TGTGCCAGCAGCCCACAAGAAACAGCCATCTATGGCTACACCTTC. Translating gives CASSPQETAIYGYTF.

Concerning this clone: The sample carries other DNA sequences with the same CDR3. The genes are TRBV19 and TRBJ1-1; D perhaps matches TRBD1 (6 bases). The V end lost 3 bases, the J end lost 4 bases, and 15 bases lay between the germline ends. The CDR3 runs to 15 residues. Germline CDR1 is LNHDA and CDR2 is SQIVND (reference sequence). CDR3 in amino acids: CASSIRAGAVTEAFF. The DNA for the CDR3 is TGTGCCAGTAGTATCCGGGCAGGGGCGGTCACTGAAGCTTTCTTT.

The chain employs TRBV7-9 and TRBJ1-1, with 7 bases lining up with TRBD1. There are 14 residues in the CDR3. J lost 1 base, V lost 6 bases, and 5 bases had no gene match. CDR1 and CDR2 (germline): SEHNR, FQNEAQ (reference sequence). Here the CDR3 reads CASRNWTGNTEAFF. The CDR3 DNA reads TGTGCCAGCAGAAACTGGACAGGGAACACTGAAGCTTTCTTT.

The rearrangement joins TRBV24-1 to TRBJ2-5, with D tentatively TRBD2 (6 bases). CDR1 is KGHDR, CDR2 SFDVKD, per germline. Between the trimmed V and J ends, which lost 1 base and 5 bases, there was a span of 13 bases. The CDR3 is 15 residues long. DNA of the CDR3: TGTGCCACCAGTGATTTCCGTCCTGGAGGGGAGACCCAGTACTTC. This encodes CATSDFRPGGETQYF.

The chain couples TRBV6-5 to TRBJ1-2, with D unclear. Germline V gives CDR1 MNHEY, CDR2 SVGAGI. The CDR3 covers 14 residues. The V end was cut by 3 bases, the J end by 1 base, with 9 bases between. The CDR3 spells CASSYIPLNYGYTF. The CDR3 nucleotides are TGTGCCAGCAGTTATATTCCACTTAACTATGGCTACACCTTC.

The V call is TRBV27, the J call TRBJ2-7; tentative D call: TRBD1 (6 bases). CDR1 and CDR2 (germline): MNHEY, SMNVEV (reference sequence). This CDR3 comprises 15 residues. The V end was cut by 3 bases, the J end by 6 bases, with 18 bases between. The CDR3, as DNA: TGTGCCAGCAGTTTGGTGACAGGTTCTATCGGCGAGCAGTACTTC. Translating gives CASSLVTGSIGEQYF.

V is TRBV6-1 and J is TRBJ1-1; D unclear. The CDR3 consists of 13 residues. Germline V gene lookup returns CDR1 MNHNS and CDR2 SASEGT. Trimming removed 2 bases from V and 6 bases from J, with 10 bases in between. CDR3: CASSELRGAEAFF. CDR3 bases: TGTGCCAGCAGTGAATTGCGGGGAGCTGAAGCTTTCTTT.

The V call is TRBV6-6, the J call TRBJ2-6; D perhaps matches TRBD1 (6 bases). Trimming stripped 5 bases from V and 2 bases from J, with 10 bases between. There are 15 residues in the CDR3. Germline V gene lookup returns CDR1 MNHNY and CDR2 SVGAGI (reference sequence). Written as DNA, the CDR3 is TGTGCCAGCAGTAACAGGGTTACTGGGGCCAACGTCCTGACTTTC. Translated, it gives CASSNRVTGANVLTF.

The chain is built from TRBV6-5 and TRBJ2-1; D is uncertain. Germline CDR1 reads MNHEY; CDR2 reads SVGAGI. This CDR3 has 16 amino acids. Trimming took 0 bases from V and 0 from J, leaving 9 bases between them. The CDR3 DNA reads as TGTGCCAGCAGTTACTCTGATAGTTACTCCTACAATGAGCAGTTCTTC. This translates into CASSYSDSYSYNEQFF.

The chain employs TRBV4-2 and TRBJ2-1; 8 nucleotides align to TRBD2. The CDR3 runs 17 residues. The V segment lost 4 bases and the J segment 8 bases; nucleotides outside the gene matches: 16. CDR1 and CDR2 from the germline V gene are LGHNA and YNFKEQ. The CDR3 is CASSPGFAGGEGHEQFF. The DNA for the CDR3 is TGTGCCAGCAGCCCCGGTTTTGCGGGGGGCGAAGGACATGAGCAGTTCTTC.

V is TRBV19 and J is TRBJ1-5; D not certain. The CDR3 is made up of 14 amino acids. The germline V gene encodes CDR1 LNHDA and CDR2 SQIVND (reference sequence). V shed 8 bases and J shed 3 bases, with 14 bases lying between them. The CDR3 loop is CASSEEYFNQPQHF. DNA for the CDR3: TGTGCCAGTTCCGAGGAATACTTCAATCAGCCCCAGCATTTT. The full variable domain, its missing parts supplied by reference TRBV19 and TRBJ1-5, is DGGITQSPKYLFRKEGQNVTLSCEQNLNHDAMYWYRQDPGQGLRLIYYSQIVNDFQKGDIAEGYSVSREKKESFPLTVTSAQKNPTAFYLCASSEEYFNQPQHFGDGTRLSIL.

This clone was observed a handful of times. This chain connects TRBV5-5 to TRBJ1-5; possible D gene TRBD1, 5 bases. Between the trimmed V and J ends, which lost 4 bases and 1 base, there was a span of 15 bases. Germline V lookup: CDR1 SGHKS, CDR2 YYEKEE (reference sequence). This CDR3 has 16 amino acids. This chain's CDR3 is CASSPRAGGSNQPQHF. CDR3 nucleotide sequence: TGTGCCAGCAGCCCGAGGGCCGGGGGGAGCAATCAGCCCCAGCATTTT.

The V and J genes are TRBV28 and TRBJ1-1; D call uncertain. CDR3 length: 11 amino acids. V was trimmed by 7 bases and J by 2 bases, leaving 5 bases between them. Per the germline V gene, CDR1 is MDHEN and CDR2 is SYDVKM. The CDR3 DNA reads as TGTGCCAGCACAACTAACACTGAAGCTTTCTTT. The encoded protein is CASTTNTEAFF.

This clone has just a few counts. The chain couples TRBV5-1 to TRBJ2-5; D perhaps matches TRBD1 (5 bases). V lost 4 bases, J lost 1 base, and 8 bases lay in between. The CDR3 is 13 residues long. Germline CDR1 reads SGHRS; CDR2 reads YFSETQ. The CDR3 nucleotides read TGCGCCAGCAGCGAGGACACCCAAGAGACCCAGTACTTC. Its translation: CASSEDTQETQYF.

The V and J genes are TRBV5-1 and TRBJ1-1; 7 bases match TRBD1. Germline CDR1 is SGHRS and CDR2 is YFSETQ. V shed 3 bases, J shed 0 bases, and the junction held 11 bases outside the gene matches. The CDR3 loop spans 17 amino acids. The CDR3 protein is CASSYSALGQLNTEAFF. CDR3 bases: TGCGCCAGCAGCTATAGCGCCCTGGGACAGCTGAACACTGAAGCTTTCTTT.

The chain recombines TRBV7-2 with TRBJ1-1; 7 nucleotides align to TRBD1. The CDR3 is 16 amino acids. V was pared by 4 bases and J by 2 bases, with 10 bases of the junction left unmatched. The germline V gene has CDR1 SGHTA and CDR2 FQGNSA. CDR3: CASSSQGGTANTEAFF. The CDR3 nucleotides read TGTGCCAGCAGCTCCCAAGGAGGGACAGCCAACACTGAAGCTTTCTTT.